Given below is one T cell receptor beta chain in context. The recovered donors of Cohort 3 showed two negative PCRs, clearance, or symptom resolution. Some clones are missing from TCRdb's copy, which holds only in-frame ones; the method was immunoSEQ multiplex PCR. This table holds 380,000 or so clones, around 87% found once. The CDR3 totals 16 residues. CDR1 is SGHAT, CDR2 FQNNGV, per germline. J gave up 8 bases and V 6 bases, and 15 bases lay outside the gene matches. This sample was taken from a study of blood T cell repertoires in COVID-19. The overall study: Samples came from the United States, Italy and Spain, spanning acute and convalescent COVID-19.

The receptor was derived from a young man who had recovered from COVID-19. The chain employs TRBV11-2 and TRBJ1-2; TRBD1 agrees at 10 bases. The sample comprised PBMCs or T cells enriched from blood (not recorded which). The CDR3 is CASSLPSLGTGDGYTF. The CDR3 DNA reads TGTGCCAGCAGTTTACCAAGTTTGGGGACAGGGGACGGCTACACCTTC.